These 9 T cell receptor beta chains came from one sample sequenced in a study of CD8+CD57+ T cells in acquired aplastic anemia. The use of genomic DNA as template underpinned the TCR beta VDJ and CDR3 profiling. TCRdb redid the calling of the reads with MiXCR, one entry per CDR3 protein. The sample consists of about 420,000 distinct CDR3 sequences, approximately 70% of them appearing once. Sequences were obtained from sorted CD4+, CD8+, or CD8+CD57+ T cells (not recorded which) from PBMCs. The receptors here all came from a human donor in good health, serving as a control.

This clonotype was seen only once. The chain links TRBV2 to TRBJ1-2; D is possibly TRBD1 (5 bases). Germline V gene lookup returns CDR1 SNHLY and CDR2 FYNNEI. CDR3 size: 12 residues. V gave up 7 bases and J gave up 0 bases, with 6 bases separating them. CDR3 DNA: TGTGCCAGCACAGGGTCTAACTATGGCTACACCTTC. Translated, it gives CASTGSNYGYTF.

CDR3: CASSDSPRSRETQYF. CDR3 nucleotide sequence: TGTGCCAGCAGTGATTCCCCGAGGAGTCGAGAGACCCAGTACTTC. J is TRBJ2-5 and V is TRBV5-4, with no clear D. CDR3 size: 15 residues. Trimming took off 5 bases at V and 4 bases at J, with 18 bases between the two ends. Germline lookup yields CDR1 SGHNT and CDR2 YYREEE (reference sequence). Using reference TRBV5-4 and TRBJ2-5 for the parts outside the CDR3, the full variable domain is ETGVTQSPTHLIKTRGQQVTLRCSSQSGHNTVSWYQQALGQGPQFIFQYYREEENGRGNFPPRFSGLQFPNYSSELNVNALELDDSALYLCASSDSPRSRETQYFGPGTRLLVL.

The chain joins TRBV6-4 to TRBJ2-3; 11 bases align to TRBD2. The CDR3 consists of 16 residues. CDR1 MRHNA and CDR2 SNTAGT come from the germline V gene. Losses at the gene ends were 8 bases for V and 6 bases for J; bases not matched to a gene: 13. CDR3 sequence reads: CASDDGSRLAGDTQYF. The CDR3, as DNA: TGTGCCAGCGATGACGGAAGCAGACTAGCGGGGGATACGCAGTATTTT.

This clonotype was seen a handful of times. The chain couples TRBV27 to TRBJ1-3; D is undetermined. The CDR3 totals 16 residues. Trimming cost V 4 bases and J 0 bases, with 13 bases left between them. Germline loops: CDR1 MNHEY, CDR2 SMNVEV (reference sequence). In DNA, the CDR3 is TGTGCCAGCAGTTCCTCAGGATGGTCCTCTGGAAACACCATATATTTT. Residues: CASSSSGWSSGNTIYF.

This clonotype was counted a few times. Because it lacks the conserved phenylalanine or tryptophan at the end, this CDR3 is likely a read error. The DNA is omitted, as the CDR3 cannot be located on it reliably, and the CDR3 follows TCRdb's listing. The rearrangement uses TRBV20-1 and TRBJ2-5; no check of the table's D call, TRBD2, against the DNA was made. A total of 10 residues make up the CDR3, ends included. Germline lookup yields CDR1 DFQATT and CDR2 SNEGSKA (reference sequence). CDR3 protein: CSARGEGPNT.

Notes on this clonotype: Since the CDR3 does not end with the conserved phenylalanine or tryptophan, this likely comes from a read error. No DNA is shown, since the ends of the CDR3 on it are uncertain; the CDR3 is the one TCRdb lists. The chain recombines TRBV7-2 with TRBJ1-2; the table names TRBD1, a call not compared with the DNA. Per germline, CDR1 SGHTA and CDR2 FQGNSA. The CDR3 is made up of 13 amino acids, end residues included. The CDR3: CASSQRGGSGANV.

This clonotype was seen at least ten times. The chain is built from TRBV20-1 and TRBJ2-1; 11 bases are shared with TRBD2. This CDR3 is 15 amino acids long. With 3 bases clipped from V and 7 bases from J, the junction kept 8 bases outside the gene matches. The germline V gene encodes CDR1 DFQATT and CDR2 SNEGSKA (reference sequence). CDR3 amino acids: CSARNLAGGGNEQFF. The CDR3 region has the DNA TGCAGTGCTAGGAATCTAGCGGGGGGTGGTAATGAGCAGTTCTTC.

There are a few counts of this clonotype. The chain recombines TRBV20-1 with TRBJ1-6, with TRBD1 matching over 7 bases. V was clipped by 3 bases and J by 7 bases; unmatched bases: 12. The CDR3 runs 16 residues. Germline V gene lookup returns CDR1 DFQATT and CDR2 SNEGSKA (reference sequence). CDR3 sequence (DNA): TGCAGTGCTAGTAGGGACAGCAAGATAACCAATTCACCCCTCCACTTT. Translation: CSASRDSKITNSPLHF.

Comments on this clonotype: Germline is not matched at one junction end, which may reflect a read error. The J gene is TRBJ1-6, the V gene TRBV25-1, with TRBD1 as a possible D gene (6 bases). Germline assignment: CDR1 MGHDK and CDR2 SYGVNS. This CDR3 has 15 residues. CDR3: CASSYSGRGERPPYF. The CDR3 DNA follows: TGTGCCAGCAGTTACTCGGGCAGGGGCGAGAGGCCCCCCTACTTT.